This TCR beta chain derives from a study of neurological immune-mediated disorders. Study findings and constraints: None of the CDR3 amino acid sequences found in expanded clones was shared across subjects. This suggests that the TCR-beta repertoires were private in all groups.

This clonotype was detected ten times or more. Its antigen remains unidentified. The junction had 13 bases not matched to a gene; V was cut back by 1 base and J by 8 bases. The germline V gene has CDR1 KGHSH and CDR2 LQKENI. The CDR3 spans 17 residues. Documented time point: longitudinal time-point 2. Source material was 2 million unsorted PBMCs, stored at -80 °C in RNAlater. The authors made cDNA by 5'RACE with 10-nucleotide random UMIs. From 15-18 subjects, each sequencing run yielded over 180 million TCR-beta sequences. TCRdb reprocessed the 5' RACE reads with MiXCR, giving one entry per CDR3 protein. The sample holds approximately 89,000 distinct CDR3 sequences, roughly 13% seen once.

Material: PBMCs. V is TRBV18 and J is TRBJ2-1, with TRBD2 identical over 8 bases. This clonotype was obtained from a female donor with HTLV-1-associated myelopathy (HAM/TSP). Here the CDR3 DNA reads TGTGCCAGCTCACCACAAACTAGCGGATTAATTGTGGATGAGCAGTTCTTC. Protein product: CASSPQTSGLIVDEQFF.